The 13 T cell receptor beta chains reported below all come from one sample, sequenced in a study of blood T cell repertoires in COVID-19. Repertoires were generated with immunoSEQ multiplex PCR, while TCRdb's copy carries only in-frame clones and drops some. This table has fewer than 200,000 clones, approximately 90% appearing once. Source material: peripheral blood. The receptors stem from a man in his forties with active or convalescent COVID-19.

This chain connects TRBV27 to TRBJ1-6, with D uncertain. The V end was cut by 5 bases, the J end by 10 bases, with 27 bases between. Germline lookup yields CDR1 MNHEY and CDR2 SMNVEV (reference sequence). CDR3 length equals 18 residues. CDR3 region: CASSPPMRVSFQESPLHF. Here the CDR3 DNA reads TGTGCCAGCAGTCCCCCTATGAGGGTTTCGTTCCAGGAGTCACCCCTCCACTTT.

Here the CDR3 DNA reads TGCAGCGTCCAGGGGGCCGGTAACACTGAAGCTTTCTTT. Translation gives CSVQGAGNTEAFF. J is TRBJ1-1 and V is TRBV29-1, with 8 bases that match TRBD1. V shed 6 bases and J 2 bases; nucleotides not matched to a gene: 5. Looked up from germline, CDR1 is SQVTM and CDR2 is ANQGSEA. The CDR3 runs 13 residues.

The V call is TRBV10-3, the J call TRBJ1-2, with 7 bases that match TRBD1. V shed 3 bases, J shed 4 bases, and the junction held 2 bases outside the gene matches. The CDR3 totals 13 residues. Germline V CDR1 and CDR2: ENHRY, SYGVKD. CDR3 amino acids: CAISEQGSYGYTF. CDR3 DNA sequence: TGTGCCATCAGTGAACAGGGGTCCTATGGCTACACCTTC.

The V gene is TRBV9, the J gene TRBJ2-7, with D possibly TRBD2 on 6 matching bases. Germline V gene sequence: CDR1 SGDLS, CDR2 YYNGEE. The CDR3 is 14 residues long. V was trimmed by 4 bases and J by 0 bases, leaving 11 bases between them. The CDR3 bases are TGTGCCAGCAGCTCTGCGGGGCCCTCCTACGAGCAGTACTTC. It specifies CASSSAGPSYEQYF. Complete variable domain (other parts from reference TRBV9 and TRBJ2-7): DSGVTQTPKHLITATGQRVTLRCSPRSGDLSVYWYQQSLDQGLQFLIQYYNGEERAKGNILERFSAQQFPDLHSELNLSSLELGDSALYFCASSSAGPSYEQYFGPGTRLTVT.

This chain links TRBV28 with TRBJ2-1; 14 nucleotides agree with TRBD2. The CDR3 is 15 residues long. The V gene end was trimmed by 3 bases and the J gene end by 8 bases; junction bases not matched to a gene: 3. Germline CDR1 is MDHEN and CDR2 is SYDVKM. The CDR3 bases are TGTGCCAGCAGTTTGGGACTAGCGGGAGAGTATGAGCAGTTCTTC. This encodes CASSLGLAGEYEQFF.

This chain uses TRBV5-1 with TRBJ2-7; D may be TRBD2 (5 bases). V lost 0 bases, J lost 7 bases, and 17 bases lay in between. The CDR3 has 15 amino acids. The germline V gene encodes CDR1 SGHRS and CDR2 YFSETQ. Here the CDR3 reads CASSLVGPSSGEQYF. The CDR3 nucleotides are TGCGCCAGCAGCTTGGTAGGCCCCTCCTCGGGAGAGCAGTACTTC. The entire variable domain, with the rest obtained from reference TRBV5-1 and TRBJ2-7, is as follows: KAGVTQTPRYLIKTRGQQVTLSCSPISGHRSVSWYQQTPGQGLQFLFEYFSETQRNKGNFPGRFSGRQFSNSRSEMNVSTLELGDSALYLCASSLVGPSSGEQYFGPGTRLTVT.

The chain recombines TRBV11-2 with TRBJ2-3; no firm D call. Germline values: CDR1 SGHAT, CDR2 FQNNGV. Trimming cost V 0 bases and J 9 bases, with 7 bases left between them. The length of the CDR3 is 12 residues. The CDR3 DNA reads as TGTGCCAGCAGCTTAGATGGCACCACGCAGTATTTT. Its translation: CASSLDGTTQYF.

The V and J genes are TRBV25-1 and TRBJ2-1; TRBD2 matches at 11 bases. The length of the CDR3 is 14 residues. Germline trimming cut 6 bases from V and 8 bases from J; bases unmatched to any gene: 6. In germline, CDR1 is MGHDK, CDR2 SYGVNS. CDR3 sequence (DNA): TGTGCCAGCAGAGGGACTAGCGGAGGGGATGAGCAGTTCTTC. It specifies CASRGTSGGDEQFF.

The chain has TRBV6-5 and TRBJ1-4, with a weak D call TRBD1 (6 bases). Germline CDR1 MNHEY, CDR2 SVGAGI. The CDR3 sequence is 14 residues long. The V gene lost 0 bases and the J gene lost 6 bases, with 8 bases spanning the gap. Written as DNA, the CDR3 is TGTGCCAGCAGTTACTCGCCAGGGGATGAAAAACTGTTTTTT. This sequence encodes CASSYSPGDEKLFF.

The chain links TRBV2 to TRBJ1-6; D uncertain. In germline, CDR1 is SNHLY, CDR2 FYNNEI. V lost 7 bases and J lost 5, with 9 bases in between. The CDR3 has 13 residues. CDR3 amino acids: CASMGTDNSPLHF. CDR3 DNA: TGTGCCAGCATGGGCACAGATAATTCACCCCTCCACTTT.

The chain is built from TRBV6-6 and TRBJ1-1, with a possible D match to TRBD1 (5 bases). Germline CDR1 reads MNHNY; CDR2 reads SVGAGI (reference sequence). Deletions cut 6 bases from V and 0 bases from J, with 11 bases between. This CDR3 is 14 amino acids long. The CDR3 sequence: CASSYDSLNTEAFF. CDR3 DNA: TGTGCCAGCAGCTACGACAGTTTGAACACTGAAGCTTTCTTT.

This clone was seen only once. The chain combines TRBV3-1 (or the pseudogene TRBV3-2) with TRBJ2-7, with TRBD1 as a possible D gene (6 bases). Trimming removed 3 bases from V and 7 bases from J, with 13 bases in between. This CDR3 has 13 amino acids. From germline, CDR1 is LGHDT and CDR2 YNNKEL (reference sequence). CDR3 coding DNA: TGTGCCAGCAGCCAGCGTAGGGGGAAAGAGCAGTACTTC. Translation: CASSQRRGKEQYF.

This clone has just a few counts. The rearrangement uses TRBV5-6 and TRBJ1-2; 7 bases are shared with TRBD1. After removal of 4 bases from V and 2 bases from J, the junction contained 17 bases not matched to a gene. Germline V gene sequence: CDR1 SGHDT, CDR2 YYEEEE. The CDR3 is made up of 18 amino acids. In DNA form, the CDR3 reads TGTGCCAGCAGCCCTTCGACAGGGTCGAGGTTTTCCAACTATGGCTACACCTTC. Translating it yields CASSPSTGSRFSNYGYTF.